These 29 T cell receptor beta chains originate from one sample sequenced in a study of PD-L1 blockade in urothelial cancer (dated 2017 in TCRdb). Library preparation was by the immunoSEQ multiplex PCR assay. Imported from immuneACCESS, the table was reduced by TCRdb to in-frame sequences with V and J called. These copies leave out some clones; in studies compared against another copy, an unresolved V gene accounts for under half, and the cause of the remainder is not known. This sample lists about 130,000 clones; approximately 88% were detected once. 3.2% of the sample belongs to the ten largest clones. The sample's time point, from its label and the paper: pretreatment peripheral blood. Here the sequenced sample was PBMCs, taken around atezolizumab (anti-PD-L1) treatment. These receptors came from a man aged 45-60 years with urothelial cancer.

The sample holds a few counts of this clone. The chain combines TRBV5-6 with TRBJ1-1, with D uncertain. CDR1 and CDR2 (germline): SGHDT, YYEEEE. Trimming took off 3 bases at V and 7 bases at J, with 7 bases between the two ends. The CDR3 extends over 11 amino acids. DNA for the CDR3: TGTGCCAGCAGCTACTCAGGTGAAGCTTTCTTT. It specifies CASSYSGEAFF.

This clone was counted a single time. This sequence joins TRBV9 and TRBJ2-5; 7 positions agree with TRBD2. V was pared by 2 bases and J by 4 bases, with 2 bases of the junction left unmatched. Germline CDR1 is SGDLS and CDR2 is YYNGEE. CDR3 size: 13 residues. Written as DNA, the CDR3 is TGTGCCAGCAGCGTGGGGAGGGGAGAGACCCAGTACTTC. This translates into CASSVGRGETQYF.

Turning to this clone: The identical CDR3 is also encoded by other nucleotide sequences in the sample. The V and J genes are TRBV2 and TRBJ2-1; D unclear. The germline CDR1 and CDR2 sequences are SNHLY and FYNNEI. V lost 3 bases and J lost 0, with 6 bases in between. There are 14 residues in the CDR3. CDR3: CASSDRSSYNEQFF. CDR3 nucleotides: TGTGCCAGCAGTGACAGAAGCTCCTACAATGAGCAGTTCTTC.

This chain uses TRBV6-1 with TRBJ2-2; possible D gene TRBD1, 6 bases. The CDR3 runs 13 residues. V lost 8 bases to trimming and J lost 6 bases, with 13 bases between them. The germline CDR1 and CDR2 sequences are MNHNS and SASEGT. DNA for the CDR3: TGTGCCAGCCGACAGGTGTCCGCCGGGGAGCTGTTTTTT. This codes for CASRQVSAGELFF.

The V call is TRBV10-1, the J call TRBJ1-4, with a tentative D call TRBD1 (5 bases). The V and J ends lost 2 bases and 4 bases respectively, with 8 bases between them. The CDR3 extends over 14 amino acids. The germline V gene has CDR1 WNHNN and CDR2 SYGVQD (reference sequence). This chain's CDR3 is CASSETGINEKLFF. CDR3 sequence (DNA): TGCGCCAGCAGTGAGACAGGAATTAATGAAAAACTGTTTTTT.

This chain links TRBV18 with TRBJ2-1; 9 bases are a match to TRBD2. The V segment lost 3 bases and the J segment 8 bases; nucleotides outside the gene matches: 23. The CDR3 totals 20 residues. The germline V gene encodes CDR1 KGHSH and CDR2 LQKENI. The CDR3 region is CASSPRANRIAGLAVHEQFF. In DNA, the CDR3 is TGTGCCAGCTCACCGCGTGCTAATCGGATCGCGGGACTAGCCGTGCATGAGCAGTTCTTC.

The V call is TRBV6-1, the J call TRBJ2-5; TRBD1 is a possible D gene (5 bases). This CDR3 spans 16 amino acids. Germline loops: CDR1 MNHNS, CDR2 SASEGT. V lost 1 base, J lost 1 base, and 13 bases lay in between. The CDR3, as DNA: TGTGCCAGCAGTGAAGGGGGCCGCTGGGGCCAAGAGACCCAGTACTTC. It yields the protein CASSEGGRWGQETQYF.

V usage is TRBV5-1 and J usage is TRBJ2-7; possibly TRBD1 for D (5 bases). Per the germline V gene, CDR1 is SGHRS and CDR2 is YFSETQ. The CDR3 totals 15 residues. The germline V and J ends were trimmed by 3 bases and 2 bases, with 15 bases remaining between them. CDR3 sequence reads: CASSSAPTATYEQYF. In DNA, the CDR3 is TGCGCCAGCAGCTCCGCCCCGACAGCCACCTACGAGCAGTACTTC.

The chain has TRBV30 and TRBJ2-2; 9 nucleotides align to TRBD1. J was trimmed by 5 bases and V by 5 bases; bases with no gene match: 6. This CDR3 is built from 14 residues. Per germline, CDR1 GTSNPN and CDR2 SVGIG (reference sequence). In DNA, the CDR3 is TGTGCCTGGGATGGACAGGGGATAACCGGGGAGCTGTTTTTT. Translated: CAWDGQGITGELFF.

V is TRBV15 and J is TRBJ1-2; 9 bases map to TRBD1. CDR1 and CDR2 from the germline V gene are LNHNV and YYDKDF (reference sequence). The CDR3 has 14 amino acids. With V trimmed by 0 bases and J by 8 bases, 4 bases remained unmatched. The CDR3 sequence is CATSRDTGGSGYTF. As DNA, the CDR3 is TGTGCCACCAGCAGAGATACAGGGGGCTCGGGCTACACCTTC.

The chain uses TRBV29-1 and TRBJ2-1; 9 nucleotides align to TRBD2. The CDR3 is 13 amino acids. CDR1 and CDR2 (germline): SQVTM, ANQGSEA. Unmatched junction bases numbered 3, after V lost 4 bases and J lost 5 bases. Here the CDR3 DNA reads TGCAGCGTTGGGGCGGGAGGGAACAATGAGCAGTTCTTC. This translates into CSVGAGGNNEQFF.

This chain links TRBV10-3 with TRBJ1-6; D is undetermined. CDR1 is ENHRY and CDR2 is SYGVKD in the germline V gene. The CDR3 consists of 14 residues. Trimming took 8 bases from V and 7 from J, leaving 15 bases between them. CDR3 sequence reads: CAISPGLSNSPLHF. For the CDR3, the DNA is TGTGCCATCTCGCCAGGATTATCGAATTCACCCCTCCACTTT.

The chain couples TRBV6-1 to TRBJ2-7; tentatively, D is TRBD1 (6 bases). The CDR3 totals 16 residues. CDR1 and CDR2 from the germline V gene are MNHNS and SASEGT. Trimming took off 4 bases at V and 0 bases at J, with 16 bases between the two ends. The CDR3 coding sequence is TGTGCCAGCAGTGCCTCCTTACAGGGTATCTCCTACGAGCAGTACTTC. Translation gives CASSASLQGISYEQYF.

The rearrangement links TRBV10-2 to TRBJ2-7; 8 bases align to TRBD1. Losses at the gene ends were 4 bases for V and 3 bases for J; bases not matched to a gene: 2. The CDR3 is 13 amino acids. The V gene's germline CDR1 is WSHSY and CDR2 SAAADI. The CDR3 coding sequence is TGCGCCAGCAGTGTGACAGGGGACTACGAGCAGTACTTC. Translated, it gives CASSVTGDYEQYF.

The CDR3 here is CASSPSSGSLPSGANVLTF. The CDR3 DNA sequence: TGTGCCAGCTCACCATCCAGCGGCTCGTTACCCTCTGGGGCCAACGTCCTGACTTTC. The rearrangement uses TRBV18 and TRBJ2-6, with D perhaps matching TRBD2 (5 bases). The CDR3 sequence is 19 residues long. The germline V and J ends were trimmed by 2 bases and 0 bases, with 17 bases remaining between them. The V gene's germline CDR1 is KGHSH and CDR2 LQKENI.

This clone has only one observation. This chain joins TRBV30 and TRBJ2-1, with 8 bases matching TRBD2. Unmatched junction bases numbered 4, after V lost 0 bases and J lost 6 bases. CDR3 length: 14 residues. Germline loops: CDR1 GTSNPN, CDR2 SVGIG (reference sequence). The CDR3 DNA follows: TGTGCCTGGAGTGTAACGGGAGGGTTCAATGAGCAGTTCTTC. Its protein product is CAWSVTGGFNEQFF.

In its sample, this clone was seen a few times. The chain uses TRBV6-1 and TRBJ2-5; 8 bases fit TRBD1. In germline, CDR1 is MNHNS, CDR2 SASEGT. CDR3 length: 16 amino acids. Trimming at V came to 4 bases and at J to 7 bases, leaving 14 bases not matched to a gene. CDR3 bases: TGTGCCAGCAGTGTTGGCTACAGGGGGGTCGATGGGACCCAGTACTTC. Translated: CASSVGYRGVDGTQYF.

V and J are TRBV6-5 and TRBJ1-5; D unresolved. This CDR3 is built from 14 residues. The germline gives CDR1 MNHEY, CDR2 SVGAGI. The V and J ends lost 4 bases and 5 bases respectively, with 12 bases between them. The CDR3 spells CASSSSRAYQPQHF. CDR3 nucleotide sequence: TGTGCCAGCAGTTCTAGTAGAGCTTATCAGCCCCAGCATTTT.

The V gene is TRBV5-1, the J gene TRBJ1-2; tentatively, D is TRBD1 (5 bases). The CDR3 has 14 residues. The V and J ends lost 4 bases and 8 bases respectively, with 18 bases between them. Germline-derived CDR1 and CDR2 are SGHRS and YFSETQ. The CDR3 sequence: CASSRSGGPSGYTF. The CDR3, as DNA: TGCGCCAGCAGCCGCTCCGGGGGACCCAGCGGCTACACCTTC.

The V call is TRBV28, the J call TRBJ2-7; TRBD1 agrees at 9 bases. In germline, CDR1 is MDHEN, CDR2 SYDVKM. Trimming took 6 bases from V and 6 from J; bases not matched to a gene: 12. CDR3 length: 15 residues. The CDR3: CASRTTLLTGGEQYF. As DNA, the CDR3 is TGTGCCAGCAGGACTACACTCTTGACAGGGGGCGAGCAGTACTTC.

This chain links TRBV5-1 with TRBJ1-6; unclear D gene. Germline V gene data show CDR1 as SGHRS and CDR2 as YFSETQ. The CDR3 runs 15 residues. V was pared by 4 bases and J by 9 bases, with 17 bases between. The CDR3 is CASSLGNGQFSPLHF. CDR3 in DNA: TGCGCCAGCAGCCTGGGTAATGGCCAGTTTTCACCCCTCCACTTT.

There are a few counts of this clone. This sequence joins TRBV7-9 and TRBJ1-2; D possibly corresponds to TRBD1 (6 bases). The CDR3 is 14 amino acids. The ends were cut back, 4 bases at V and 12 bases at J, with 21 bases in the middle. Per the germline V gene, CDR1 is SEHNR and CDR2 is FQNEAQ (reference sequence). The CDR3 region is CASSWPGTPKGNTF. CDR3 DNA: TGTGCCAGCAGCTGGCCCGGGACACCCAAGGGGAACACCTTC.

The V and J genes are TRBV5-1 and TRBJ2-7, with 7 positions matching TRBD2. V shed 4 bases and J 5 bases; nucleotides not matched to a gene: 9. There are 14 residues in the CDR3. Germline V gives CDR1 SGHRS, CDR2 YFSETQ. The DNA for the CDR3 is TGCGCCAGCAGCCCTGGTGGAGCGGGAAACGAGCAGTACTTC. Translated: CASSPGGAGNEQYF.

The chain's CDR3 is CASSHPGVGYEQYF. The DNA of the CDR3 is TGTGCCAGTAGCCACCCGGGGGTGGGGTACGAGCAGTACTTC. The J gene is TRBJ2-7, the V gene TRBV19; D perhaps matches TRBD2 (6 bases). The length of the CDR3 is 14 residues. From germline, CDR1 is LNHDA and CDR2 SQIVND (reference sequence). V gave up 6 bases and J gave up 4 bases, with 16 bases separating them.

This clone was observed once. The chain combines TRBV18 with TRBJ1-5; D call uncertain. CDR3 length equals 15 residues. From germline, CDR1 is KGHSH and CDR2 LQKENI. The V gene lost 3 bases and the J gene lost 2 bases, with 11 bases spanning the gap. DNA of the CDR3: TGTGCCAGCTCACCTTGGGGAGAAGGCAATCAGCCCCAGCATTTT. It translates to CASSPWGEGNQPQHF.

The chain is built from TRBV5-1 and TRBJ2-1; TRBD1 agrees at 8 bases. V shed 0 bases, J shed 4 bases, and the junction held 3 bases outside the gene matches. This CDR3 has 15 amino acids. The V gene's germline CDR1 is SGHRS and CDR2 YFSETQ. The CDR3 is CASSLADRVYNEQFF. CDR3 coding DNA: TGCGCCAGCAGCTTGGCGGACAGGGTATACAATGAGCAGTTCTTC.

The CDR3 DNA reads TGCGCCAGCAGGGGAGCGGTTACGTACCAAGAGACCCAGTACTTC. Its translation: CASRGAVTYQETQYF. The rearrangement uses TRBV5-1 and TRBJ2-5; maybe TRBD2 (5 bases). Trimming took 5 bases from V and 0 from J, leaving 14 bases between them. This CDR3 region has 15 residues. Per germline, CDR1 SGHRS and CDR2 YFSETQ.

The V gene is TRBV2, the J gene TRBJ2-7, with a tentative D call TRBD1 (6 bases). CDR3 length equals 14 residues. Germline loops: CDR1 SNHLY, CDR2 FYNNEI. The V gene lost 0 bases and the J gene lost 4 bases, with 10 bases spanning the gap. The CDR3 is CASSEAGHSYEQYF. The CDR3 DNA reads TGTGCCAGCAGTGAAGCGGGACACTCATACGAGCAGTACTTC.

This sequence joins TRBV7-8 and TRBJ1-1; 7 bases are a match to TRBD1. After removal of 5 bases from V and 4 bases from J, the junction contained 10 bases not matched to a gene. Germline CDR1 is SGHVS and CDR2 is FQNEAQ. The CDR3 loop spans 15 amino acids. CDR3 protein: CASSARTGTGTEAFF. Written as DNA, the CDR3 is TGTGCCAGCAGCGCCCGGACAGGAACGGGCACTGAAGCTTTCTTT.